Included here is one T cell receptor (beta chain) sequence, with context. This specimen belongs to a study of patients and donors after allogeneic stem cell transplantation. Germline-derived CDR1 and CDR2 are SEHNR and FQNEAQ (reference sequence). The V and J ends lost 4 bases and 6 bases respectively, with 16 bases between them. The CDR3 is 14 residues long. TCRdb independently ran MiXCR on the RT-PCR reads; one entry per CDR3 protein. This sample has over 400,000 distinct CDR3 sequences, with 16% found just once. This TCR derives from a human donor who was either an allogeneic HSCT recipient or a stem cell or donor lymphocyte infusion donor (not recorded which). It is not recorded whose cells these are; they may come from a transplant donor. V gene TRBV7-9 combines with J gene TRBJ2-7, with D possibly being TRBD2 (6 bases). The sample consisted of blood, either unsorted or a sorted T cell fraction (not recorded which). The CDR3 region is CASSSLTRPGEQYF. CDR3 coding DNA: TGTGCCAGCAGCTCCTTGACTAGACCTGGCGAGCAGTACTTC.